Listed below are T cell receptor beta chains from one sample, sequenced in a study of blood T cell repertoires in COVID-19. Clones were sequenced by immunoSEQ multiplex PCR, and TCRdb holds only the in-frame ones, with some missing. The sample has 190,000 or so clones, roughly four fifths seen once. The sequenced sample consisted of PBMCs or T cells enriched from blood (not recorded which). The receptors shown here come from a man aged 35-49 years who had recovered from COVID-19. Each CDR3 is given with its conserved first and last residue. Each record gives: D gene, clone size, J gene, V gene, CDR3 protein, CDR3 DNA. The D gene is left open where the match is weak. Size values are once, few and many counts, or a class for expanded clones, and some rows have none.

>.|few|TRBJ1-6|TRBV6-5
CASSPWLDGSSPLHF
TGTGCCAGCAGCCCGTGGCTCGACGGGAGTTCACCCCTCCACTTT
>.|.|TRBJ1-2|TRBV3-1/TRBV3-2
CASNHQGLNYGYTF
TGTGCCAGCAATCATCAGGGGCTGAACTATGGCTACACCTTC
>.|.|TRBJ2-2|TRBV5-1
CASSLRRLTNTGELFF
TGCGCCAGCAGCTTGCGACGACTGACGAACACCGGGGAGCTGTTTTTT
>TRBD1|.|TRBJ1-1|TRBV30
CAWGNRGLTEAFF
TGTGCCTGGGGAAACAGGGGGCTCACTGAAGCTTTCTTT
>.|few|TRBJ1-2|TRBV10-3
CAISDRDYGYTF
TGTGCCATCAGTGACAGGGACTATGGCTACACCTTC
>TRBD1|.|TRBJ1-2|TRBV2
CASSVLAGGGNGYTF
TGTGCCAGCAGTGTATTGGCAGGGGGCGGAAATGGCTACACCTTC
>.|.|TRBJ1-4|TRBV6-5
CASIGHLNEKLFF
TGTGCCAGCATCGGACACCTCAATGAAAAACTGTTTTTT
>.|.|TRBJ1-2|TRBV4-3
CASSQVTQAGYGYTF
TGCGCCAGCAGCCAAGTCACCCAAGCAGGCTATGGCTACACCTTC
>TRBD1|.|TRBJ1-2|TRBV28
CASTLSTGLRDGYTF
TGTGCCAGCACCTTATCGACAGGGCTTAGAGATGGCTACACCTTC
>.|.|TRBJ1-5|TRBV5-8
CASSWPGSGAQHF
TGTGCCAGCAGCTGGCCTGGCTCCGGAGCCCAGCATTTT
>TRBD1|.|TRBJ1-5|TRBV19
CASSISSTGVNQPQHF
TGTGCCAGTAGTATATCGTCGACAGGGGTCAATCAGCCCCAGCATTTT
>.|.|TRBJ1-3|TRBV7-2
CASSLVQGGSSGNTIYF
TGTGCCAGCAGCTTAGTCCAGGGAGGAAGCTCTGGAAACACCATATATTTT
>TRBD1|.|TRBJ1-1|TRBV7-3
CASSSDTGGTEAFF
TGTGCCAGCAGCTCGGACACAGGGGGCACTGAAGCTTTCTTT
>TRBD1|.|TRBJ2-7|TRBV15
CATSSTGDGEQYF
TGTGCCACCAGCAGTACAGGGGATGGCGAGCAGTACTTC
>.|.|TRBJ1-5|TRBV12-3/TRBV12-4
CASSREHSSTQHF
TGTGCCAGCAGTCGCGAGCACAGTTCAACCCAGCATTTT
>.|.|TRBJ1-1|TRBV29-1
CSVIRPGGTEAFF
TGCAGCGTAATCCGTCCGGGAGGGACTGAAGCTTTCTTT
>TRBD1|few|TRBJ2-2|TRBV5-5
CASSFGGTGGAGELFF
TGTGCCAGCAGCTTTGGCGGGACAGGGGGTGCCGGGGAGCTGTTTTTT
>.|.|TRBJ1-1|TRBV29-1
CSVGFGFGGTEAFF
TGCAGCGTTGGGTTCGGTTTTGGGGGGACTGAAGCTTTCTTT
>.|.|TRBJ1-1|TRBV9
CASSAGLGRGNTEAFF
TGTGCCAGCAGCGCGGGACTTGGAAGAGGGAACACTGAAGCTTTCTTT
>.|.|TRBJ2-1|TRBV19
CASSTGIGSNEQFF
TGTGCCAGTTCTACAGGGATAGGGTCCAATGAGCAGTTCTTC
>.|.|TRBJ2-7|TRBV5-8
CASSLPGGFLGYEQYF
TGTGCCAGCAGCTTGCCGGGGGGCTTTCTCGGATACGAGCAGTACTTC
>.|.|TRBJ1-1|TRBV25-1
CASSESPTGSLEAFF
TGTGCCAGCAGTGAATCCCCCACAGGGTCTCTCGAAGCTTTCTTT
>TRBD1|.|TRBJ1-6|TRBV10-1
CASSETDRARKQQYNSPLHF
TGCGCCAGCAGTGAAACGGACAGGGCCAGAAAGCAGCAGTATAATTCACCCCTCCACTTT
>.|.|TRBJ2-5|TRBV7-2
CASSRRVITQETQYF
TGTGCCAGCAGCCGTCGGGTTATAACCCAAGAGACCCAGTACTTC
>.|.|TRBJ2-5|TRBV6-5
CASSSRETQYF
TGTGCCAGCAGTTCCCGGGAGACCCAGTACTTC
>.|.|TRBJ1-2|TRBV24-1
CATSDGQPREGGYTF
TGTGCCACCAGTGATGGACAGCCTAGGGAGGGGGGCTACACCTTC
>.|.|TRBJ2-3|TRBV13
CASSFSLPTDTQYF
TGTGCCAGCAGTTTTAGCCTACCGACAGATACGCAGTATTTT
>.|many|TRBJ2-2|TRBV5-1
CASSLVLDTGELFF
TGCGCCAGCAGCTTGGTGTTAGACACCGGGGAGCTGTTTTTT
>.|few|TRBJ1-5|TRBV4-3
CASSHQVGMFGTPLYSNQPQHF
TGCGCCAGCAGCCACCAGGTTGGTATGTTCGGGACACCATTGTATAGCAATCAGCCCCAGCATTTT
>TRBD2|.|TRBJ2-3|TRBV4-1
CASSQDLLAGPLRYF
TGCGCCAGCAGCCAAGATCTACTAGCGGGGCCCTTAAGGTATTTT
>.|few|TRBJ2-7|TRBV7-8
CASSLDARSLLYEQYF
TGTGCCAGCAGCTTGGATGCCAGGTCCCTCCTCTACGAGCAGTACTTC
>TRBD1|.|TRBJ1-5|TRBV6-5
CAGSYDRAGQPQHF
TGTGCCGGCAGTTACGACAGGGCAGGTCAGCCCCAGCATTTT
>.|many|TRBJ2-1|TRBV29-1
CSVEGTGRSYNEQFF
TGCAGCGTTGAAGGCACAGGGCGATCCTACAATGAGCAGTTCTTC
>TRBD1|once|TRBJ1-1|TRBV5-1
CASSLGQGAGNTEAFF
TGCGCCAGCAGCTTGGGACAGGGGGCAGGGAACACTGAAGCTTTCTTT
>.|.|TRBJ1-1|TRBV3-1/TRBV3-2
CASSQVSSTAEAFF
TGTGCCAGCAGCCAAGTAAGTAGTACCGCTGAAGCTTTCTTT
>.|.|TRBJ2-7|TRBV3-1/TRBV3-2
CASSQVSGGEQYF
TGTGCCAGCAGCCAAGTCTCGGGTGGCGAGCAGTACTTC
>.|.|TRBJ2-7|TRBV5-5
CASSLGPTGWDEQYF
TGTGCCAGCAGCTTGGGGCCGACAGGTTGGGACGAGCAGTACTTC
>.|.|TRBJ2-2|TRBV28
CASFLRLANTGELFF
TGTGCCAGCTTCCTCAGGCTTGCGAACACCGGGGAGCTGTTTTTT